This T cell receptor beta chain was retrieved from a study of T cell changes during pregnancy in multiple sclerosis (dated by TCRdb to about 2019). Context from the whole study: The study examined how the T cell repertoire changed over the course of pregnancy in women with multiple sclerosis.

V is cut by 5 bases and J by 10 bases, and the space between the germline ends is 18 bases. The germline V gene (reference sequence) supplies CDR1 MNHEY and CDR2 SMNVEV. The CDR3 covers 15 residues, taking in both the cysteine and the phenylalanine. Only CDR3 DNA remains: 45 bases, in frame from the first base. About this clone itself: The antigen it recognizes is unknown. No base quality values were provided; no much bigger clone lies one nucleotide off.

Libraries were built with the immunoSEQ multiplex PCR assay. What TCRdb holds here is the immuneACCESS table cut down to in-frame rearrangements. Part of the clones is not present; checked against another copy, under half of the missing clones reflect an unresolved V gene, and the others are unexplained. This sample comprises tens of thousands of clones, roughly 87% of them detected only once. The ten top clones hold approximately 1.8% of the sample. Recombination linked TRBV27 to TRBJ1-6; no D gene is confidently identified. This sequence originates from a female donor with multiple sclerosis, enrolled in a pregnancy study. Specimen: peripheral blood, collected in the first trimester of pregnancy. The DNA is as follows: TGTGCCAGCAGTCGCCTGGGAGGGCCTGGATCACCCCTCCACTTT. Translated, this is CASSRLGGPGSPLHF.